The 18 T cell receptor beta chains in this list originate from one sample, sequenced in a study of CD8 T cells in Susac syndrome. RNA in amounts of roughly 0.45 to 1 ug was reverse transcribed with random hexamers. Each CDR3 protein is one row after TCRdb ran MiXCR on the immunoSEQ multiplex PCR reads. The table shows about 300,000 distinct CDR3 sequences, with 92% occurring only once. Sequences were obtained from CD4+ T cells from PBMCs. These receptors were taken from a human donor with multiple sclerosis.

The rearrangement links TRBV28 to TRBJ2-1; 10 bases line up with TRBD2. Germline lookup yields CDR1 MDHEN and CDR2 SYDVKM. The trim removed 6 bases at V and 7 bases at J, leaving 12 bases unmatched. The CDR3 is made up of 16 amino acids. As DNA, the CDR3 is TGTGCCAGCAGCCCAGGACTAGCGGCCACTTGGAATGAGCAGTTCTTC. Translation gives CASSPGLAATWNEQFF.

The chain joins TRBV23-1 to TRBJ2-7, with 8 bases identical to TRBD2. TRBV23-1 is an ORF, with its function uncertain. The CDR3 is 14 residues long. Trimming cost V 2 bases and J 6 bases; bases outside gene matches: 6. CDR3 bases: TGCGCCAGCAGTCAAGGCGGGAGGAGGATCGAGCAGTACTTC. Translation gives CASSQGGRRIEQYF.

This rearrangement joins TRBV19 to TRBJ1-5, with 8 bases that match TRBD1. After removal of 3 bases from V and 5 bases from J, the junction contained 6 bases not matched to a gene. Germline CDR1 and CDR2: LNHDA and SQIVND (reference sequence). The CDR3 contains 15 residues. The CDR3: CASSITGGEDQPQHF. CDR3 bases: TGTGCCAGTAGTATTACAGGGGGTGAGGATCAGCCCCAGCATTTT. Looking up the rest from reference TRBV19 and TRBJ1-5 gives the full variable domain: DGGITQSPKYLFRKEGQNVTLSCEQNLNHDAMYWYRQDPGQGLRLIYYSQIVNDFQKGDIAEGYSVSREKKESFPLTVTSAQKNPTAFYLCASSITGGEDQPQHFGDGTRLSIL.

This chain connects TRBV20-1 to TRBJ2-7; a weak D match, TRBD2 (5 bases). V shed 1 base and J shed 0 bases, with 22 bases lying between them. The germline gives CDR1 DFQATT, CDR2 SNEGSKA (reference sequence). The length of the CDR3 is 18 residues. Here the CDR3 reads CSARVPGKDRRTSYEQYF. The CDR3 bases are TGCAGTGCTAGAGTACCGGGGAAGGACCGCCGAACCTCCTACGAGCAGTACTTC.

The V call is TRBV4-2, the J call TRBJ1-2; D is unresolved. The CDR3 is made up of 17 amino acids. Germline V gene lookup returns CDR1 LGHNA and CDR2 YNFKEQ. The germline V and J ends were trimmed by 0 bases and 3 bases, with 17 bases remaining between them. The CDR3 region has the DNA TGTGCCAGCAGCCAAGATCTGATTCAACGGAGGGACTATGGCTACACCTTC. Translating gives CASSQDLIQRRDYGYTF.

The chain links TRBV7-9 to TRBJ1-1; 7 bases are a match to TRBD1. Germline V CDR1 and CDR2: SEHNR, FQNEAQ (reference sequence). The CDR3 extends over 13 amino acids. Germline trimming cut 3 bases from V and 10 bases from J; bases unmatched to any gene: 8. CDR3 DNA sequence: TGTGCCAGCAGCTTGGGGGGGACAGACCCAGCTTTCTTT. Residues: CASSLGGTDPAFF.

The J gene is TRBJ1-3, the V gene TRBV2; D ambiguous. From germline, CDR1 is SNHLY and CDR2 FYNNEI. The CDR3 length is 13 residues. The V end was cut by 5 bases, the J end by 0 bases, with 5 bases between. The CDR3 region is CASSPSSGNTIYF. The CDR3 nucleotides are TGTGCCAGCAGTCCATCCTCTGGAAACACCATATATTTT.

This CDR3 reads CASSWGLAGVTSYNEQFF. The CDR3 DNA follows: TGTGCCAGCAGCTGGGGACTAGCGGGGGTTACCTCCTACAATGAGCAGTTCTTC. The chain links TRBV13 to TRBJ2-1; TRBD2 agrees at 14 bases. The germline V gene encodes CDR1 PRHDT and CDR2 FYEKMQ (reference sequence). V was pared by 4 bases and J by 0 bases, with 5 bases of the junction left unmatched. This CDR3 is 18 amino acids long.

The genes are TRBV13 and TRBJ2-7; TRBD2 agrees at 13 bases. Germline loops: CDR1 PRHDT, CDR2 FYEKMQ (reference sequence). The junction had 3 bases not matched to a gene; V was cut back by 0 bases and J by 4 bases. This CDR3 is 16 amino acids long. CDR3 DNA sequence: TGTGCCAGCAGCTTAGGACTAGCGGGGGGGCCGTACGAGCAGTACTTC. Translation: CASSLGLAGGPYEQYF.

For the CDR3, the DNA is TGTGCCAGCAGCCCAAGGGCTAGCGGGGCCTACAATGAGCAGTTCTTC. Amino acids: CASSPRASGAYNEQFF. This chain joins TRBV9 and TRBJ2-1, with TRBD2 matching over 9 bases. Germline-derived CDR1 and CDR2 are SGDLS and YYNGEE. V trimming: 4 bases; J trimming: 2 bases; junction bases outside the gene matches: 7. The CDR3 has 16 amino acids.

The chain is built from TRBV12-3 or TRBV12-4 and TRBJ1-1; D gene unclear. V was trimmed by 10 bases and J by 1 base, leaving 13 bases between them. CDR3 length: 13 amino acids. This CDR3 reads CATGRQENTEAFF. CDR3 DNA sequence: TGTGCCACTGGGCGGCAGGAGAACACTGAAGCTTTCTTT.

The chain joins TRBV20-1 to TRBJ2-1; D is undetermined. The germline gives CDR1 DFQATT, CDR2 SNEGSKA (reference sequence). Trimming took 0 bases from V and 2 from J, leaving 20 bases between them. This CDR3 comprises 18 residues. CDR3 amino acids: CSARDPAAYTQPYNEQFF. The CDR3 nucleotides read TGCAGTGCTAGAGATCCGGCAGCCTATACCCAACCCTACAATGAGCAGTTCTTC.

This clonotype was counted a few times. The V call is TRBV4-1, the J call TRBJ2-7; TRBD2 is a possible D gene (5 bases). V lost 0 bases to trimming and J lost 7 bases, with 28 bases between them. Germline V gives CDR1 MGHRA, CDR2 YSYEKL. The CDR3 has 19 residues. CDR3 in amino acids: CASSQDYGRTDESGMEQYF. In nucleotides, the CDR3 is TGCGCCAGCAGCCAAGATTATGGCAGGACCGACGAATCGGGGATGGAGCAGTACTTC.

The chain employs TRBV19 and TRBJ2-2; D possibly corresponds to TRBD2 (6 bases). Germline values: CDR1 LNHDA, CDR2 SQIVND (reference sequence). Between the trimmed V and J ends, which lost 11 bases and 2 bases, there was a span of 15 bases. The CDR3 runs to 14 residues. This CDR3 is CAGRGAVNTGELFF. CDR3 nucleotide sequence: TGTGCCGGCCGCGGGGCAGTTAACACCGGGGAGCTGTTTTTT. Together with reference TRBV19 and TRBJ2-2, the CDR3 gives the full variable domain: DGGITQSPKYLFRKEGQNVTLSCEQNLNHDAMYWYRQDPGQGLRLIYYSQIVNDFQKGDIAEGYSVSREKKESFPLTVTSAQKNPTAFYLCAGRGAVNTGELFFGEGSRLTVL.

CDR3: CASSQGRTGENTGELFF. CDR3 in DNA: TGCGCCAGCAGCCAAGGCCGGACAGGGGAGAACACCGGGGAGCTGTTTTTT. V and J are TRBV4-1 and TRBJ2-2, with 9 bases identical to TRBD1. Per germline, CDR1 MGHRA and CDR2 YSYEKL. The CDR3 has 17 residues. Germline trimming cut 1 base from V and 1 base from J; bases unmatched to any gene: 4.

The V and J genes are TRBV18 and TRBJ1-2; the D gene is possibly TRBD1 (5 bases). Germline V CDR1 and CDR2: KGHSH, LQKENI. CDR3 length: 15 amino acids. V was trimmed by 3 bases and J by 1 base, leaving 12 bases between them. The CDR3 region is CASSPGAVLNYGYTF. The CDR3 nucleotides are TGTGCCAGCTCACCTGGGGCAGTTCTTAACTATGGCTACACCTTC.

The genes are TRBV10-3 and TRBJ2-7; D is perhaps TRBD1 or TRBD2 (5 bases each). The germline V gene encodes CDR1 ENHRY and CDR2 SYGVKD. V was pared by 6 bases and J by 5 bases, with 17 bases between. CDR3 length equals 14 residues. The CDR3 DNA sequence: TGTGCCATCAGAAGTCAGGGACCGGGCAACGAGCAGTACTTC. It yields the protein CAIRSQGPGNEQYF.

The rearrangement joins TRBV15 to TRBJ2-5; maybe TRBD1 (5 bases). V was shortened by 1 base and J by 3 bases, with 12 bases between the two germline ends. The germline V gene has CDR1 LNHNV and CDR2 YYDKDF (reference sequence). The CDR3 runs 15 residues. CDR3 bases: TGTGCCACCAGCAGAGGAGTACAGGTTGAAGAGACCCAGTACTTC. It specifies CATSRGVQVEETQYF.